This TCR beta chain was documented in a study of shared clonotypes between healthy human individuals. The CDR3 runs 16 residues. V lost 3 bases and J lost 4; bases outside the gene matches: 8. Germline CDR1 is SGHTA and CDR2 is FQGNSA. TCRdb keeps only in-frame clones here, not all; method: immunoSEQ multiplex PCR. Among roughly 640,000 clones, more than 95% were seen once, and the ten largest hold roughly 0.055%. The TCR sequence derives from a young woman in good health. Sequencing used naive CD4+ T cells sorted from blood. Documented subset: CD45RA+ positively selected. V is TRBV7-2 and J is TRBJ1-2; TRBD1 aligns across 10 bases. The CDR3 coding sequence is TGTGCCAGCAGCTTCACCGGGACAGGGGATTTCTATGGCTACACCTTC. Its translation is CASSFTGTGDFYGYTF. Together with reference TRBV7-2 and TRBJ1-2, the CDR3 gives the full variable domain: GAGVSQSPSNKVTEKGKDVELRCDPISGHTALYWYRQSLGQGLEFLIYFQGNSAPDKSGLPSDRFSAERTGGSVSTLTIQRTQQEDSAVYLCASSFTGTGDFYGYTFGSGTRLTVV.